This is a list of T cell receptor beta chains from one sample in a study of CD8 T cells in Susac syndrome. TCRdb fed the immunoSEQ multiplex PCR reads into MiXCR, producing one record per CDR3 protein. The data hold hundreds of thousands of distinct CDR3 sequences, with about 94% observed a single time. The specimen sequenced was CD8+ T cells from PBMCs. The receptor set was obtained from a human donor with multiple sclerosis. CDR3s include the opening cysteine and the closing phenylalanine or tryptophan. A D gene is named only where the DNA matches it firmly. Only part of the rows carry a size: once, few, many, or a class if the clone is expanded.

J | size | D | V | CDR3 | DNA
TRBJ2-3 | . | TRBD1 | TRBV5-6 | CASSGDSINQYF | TGTGCCAGCAGCGGGGACAGTATTAACCAGTATTTT
TRBJ2-2 | . | TRBD2 | TRBV15 | CATSRDLAGEAGELFF | TGTGCCACCAGCAGAGATCTCGCGGGAGAGGCCGGGGAGCTGTTTTTT
TRBJ2-5 | once | . | TRBV5-6 | CASSLGGTLGETQYF | TGTGCCAGCAGCTTGGGGGGGACCTTAGGCGAGACCCAGTACTTC
TRBJ2-7 | . | . | TRBV6-5 | CASRHTGTEQYF | TGTGCCAGCAGGCATACAGGAACCGAGCAGTACTTC
TRBJ2-1 | . | . | TRBV6-2/TRBV6-3 | CASSYSTQLNEQFF | TGTGCCAGCAGTTACTCGACCCAGCTGAATGAGCAGTTCTTC
TRBJ2-1 | . | . | TRBV7-9 | CASRGRNEQFF | TGTGCCAGCCGGGGCCGAAATGAGCAGTTCTTC
TRBJ1-2 | . | TRBD1 | TRBV5-4 | CASSFDRGWSGYTF | TGTGCCAGCAGCTTCGACAGGGGGTGGAGTGGCTACACCTTC
TRBJ2-6 | few | . | TRBV5-1 | CASSSGSGANVLTF | TGCGCCAGCAGCTCGGGCTCTGGGGCCAACGTCCTGACTTTC
TRBJ2-4 | . | . | TRBV28 | CASSLSGAYSKNIQYF | TGTGCCAGCAGCCTGTCGGGAGCGTATTCCAAAAACATTCAGTACTTC
TRBJ1-6 | . | . | TRBV13 | CASSSRGPEGSLHF | TGTGCCAGCAGCTCCCGGGGCCCCGAGGGGTCCCTCCACTTT
TRBJ1-4 | . | . | TRBV7-9 | CASSLSPGGRNEKLFF | TGTGCCAGCAGCTTATCTCCGGGAGGCAGAAATGAAAAACTGTTTTTT
TRBJ2-3 | . | . | TRBV9 | CASSVDSGTDTQYF | TGTGCCAGCAGCGTAGATTCGGGGACAGATACGCAGTATTTT
TRBJ2-1 | . | TRBD1 | TRBV4-3 | CASSDGTGHDNEQFF | TGCGCCAGCTCTGACGGGACAGGGCACGACAATGAGCAGTTCTTC
TRBJ2-7 | . | . | TRBV20-1 | CSARERVRRTTLYYEQYF | TGCAGTGCTAGAGAACGGGTTAGGCGGACAACTCTTTACTACGAGCAGTACTTC
TRBJ2-7 | few | TRBD1 | TRBV10-3 | CAIRGDRAEQYF | TGTGCCATCAGGGGGGACAGGGCCGAGCAGTACTTC
TRBJ2-5 | . | . | TRBV3-1 | CASSPSSSGTWETQYF | TGTGCCAGCAGTCCCTCGTCGAGCGGAACATGGGAGACCCAGTACTTC
TRBJ2-6 | . | . | TRBV23-1 | CASSQSRETGANVLTF | TGCGCCAGCAGTCAATCAAGGGAAACTGGGGCCAACGTCCTGACTTTC
TRBJ2-7 | . | TRBD1 | TRBV7-8 | CASSLNRGMGYEQYF | TGTGCCAGCAGCTTGAACAGGGGTATGGGCTACGAGCAGTACTTC
TRBJ2-7 | . | . | TRBV6-5 | CASTSFQGPTYEQYF | TGTGCCAGCACCTCCTTTCAGGGACCCACCTACGAGCAGTACTTC
TRBJ2-1 | . | . | TRBV19 | CASSSFSNEQFF | TGTGCCAGTAGCTCCTTTAGCAATGAGCAGTTCTTC
TRBJ2-7 | . | . | TRBV5-4 | CASSPYPGFNEQYF | TGTGCCAGCAGCCCTTACCCAGGGTTCAACGAGCAGTACTTC
TRBJ2-3 | . | TRBD2 | TRBV3-1 | CASSHGTSGAFTDTQYF | TGTGCCAGCAGCCACGGGACTAGCGGAGCCTTCACAGATACGCAGTATTTT
TRBJ2-3 | . | TRBD2 | TRBV7-9 | CASSYAGGGDTQYF | TGTGCCAGCAGCTATGCGGGGGGAGGGGATACGCAGTATTTT
TRBJ2-1 | . | . | TRBV4-3 | CASSHLVRGDEQFF | TGCGCCAGCAGCCATCTTGTGAGAGGGGATGAGCAGTTCTTC
TRBJ1-1 | . | TRBD1 | TRBV4-3 | CASSQDRAPGQRKAFF | TGCGCCAGCAGCCAAGATAGAGCCCCGGGACAGCGTAAAGCTTTCTTT
TRBJ2-5 | once | . | TRBV13 | CASSSPGITRGTQYF | TGTGCCAGCAGTTCCCCAGGGATTACTAGAGGGACCCAGTACTTC
TRBJ1-4 | once | TRBD1 | TRBV5-6 | CASRAGQGFGTNEKLFF | TGTGCCAGCAGAGCCGGACAGGGATTTGGGACTAATGAAAAACTGTTTTTT
TRBJ1-5 | . | . | TRBV12-5 | CASGVNQPQHF | TGTGCTAGTGGGGTAAATCAGCCCCAGCATTTT
TRBJ2-1 | . | . | TRBV11-3 | CASSLALGRRPYNEQFF | TGTGCCAGCAGCTTAGCCCTGGGGCGGCGGCCCTACAATGAGCAGTTCTTC
TRBJ2-2 | . | . | TRBV5-4 | CASSLLGGGNTGELFF | TGTGCCAGCAGCTTGTTAGGGGGAGGAAACACCGGGGAGCTGTTTTTT
TRBJ2-7 | . | . | TRBV27 | CASSLSAAPIYEQYF | TGTGCCAGCAGTTTATCGGCAGCCCCTATCTACGAGCAGTACTTC
TRBJ2-5 | once | TRBD2 | TRBV4-1 | CASSQSPGLAGDQETQYF | TGCGCCAGCAGCCAATCCCCCGGACTAGCGGGAGACCAAGAGACCCAGTACTTC
TRBJ2-3 | . | TRBD2 | TRBV23-1 | CASTTPGLREADTQYF | TGCGCCAGCACCACACCGGGACTACGAGAAGCAGATACGCAGTATTTT
TRBJ1-1 | . | . | TRBV20-1 | CSAWLMNTEAFF | TGCAGTGCTTGGCTAATGAACACTGAAGCTTTCTTT
TRBJ2-5 | . | TRBD2 | TRBV30 | CAWSTSSGDQETQYF | TGTGCCTGGAGCACCTCTAGCGGCGACCAAGAGACCCAGTACTTC
TRBJ1-2 | . | . | TRBV12-3/TRBV12-4 | CASSLESGVDNYGYTF | TGTGCCAGCAGTTTAGAGTCAGGGGTGGATAACTATGGCTACACCTTC
TRBJ1-2 | . | . | TRBV4-2 | CASSQDESTGNYGYTF | TGTGCCAGCAGCCAAGATGAGTCCACAGGGAACTATGGCTACACCTTC
TRBJ2-1 | . | . | TRBV18 | CASSSSMAGNYNEQFF | TGTGCCAGCTCTTCCAGCATGGCGGGAAACTACAATGAGCAGTTCTTC
TRBJ1-2 | . | TRBD1 | TRBV9 | CASSPGGQGPDYGYTF | TGTGCCAGCAGCCCAGGGGGACAGGGGCCCGACTATGGCTACACCTTC
TRBJ1-1 | . | . | TRBV5-6 | CASSLGSDAEAFF | TGTGCCAGCAGCCTAGGGTCGGACGCTGAAGCTTTCTTT
TRBJ2-1 | . | . | TRBV7-6 | CASSLSGRGPNAEQFF | TGTGCCAGCAGCTTATCCGGGCGGGGACCCAATGCGGAGCAGTTCTTC
TRBJ2-2 | . | TRBD2 | TRBV11-2 | CASSFGSGGAGELFF | TGTGCCAGCAGCTTCGGTAGCGGGGGGGCCGGGGAGCTGTTTTTT
TRBJ2-1 | . | . | TRBV2 | CASSDRATINEQFF | TGTGCCAGCAGTGATCGAGCTACTATCAATGAGCAGTTCTTC
TRBJ2-3 | . | TRBD1 | TRBV4-3 | CASSQGIPGTGLWNTQYF | TGCGCCAGCAGCCAAGGGATTCCCGGGACAGGGCTGTGGAATACGCAGTATTTT
TRBJ1-1 | . | . | TRBV5-4 | CASSSGRGDTEAFF | TGTGCCAGCAGCTCTGGACGGGGGGACACTGAAGCTTTCTTT
TRBJ2-7 | . | . | TRBV27 | CASSITGGHEQYF | TGTGCCAGCTCAATCACTGGTGGCCACGAGCAGTACTTC
TRBJ2-3 | . | . | TRBV30 | CAWRGPTTSTDTQYF | TGTGCCTGGAGGGGTCCGACCACTAGCACAGATACGCAGTATTTT
TRBJ1-5 | . | . | TRBV6-1 | CASTGPGAGNQPQHF | TGTGCCAGCACCGGCCCGGGGGCTGGCAATCAGCCCCAGCATTTT
TRBJ2-7 | . | TRBD2 | TRBV12-3/TRBV12-4 | CASSLVLAAYEQYF | TGTGCCAGCAGTTTAGTACTAGCGGCTTACGAGCAGTACTTC
TRBJ2-1 | . | TRBD2 | TRBV9 | CASSVGLAGGNEQFF | TGTGCCAGCAGCGTAGGACTAGCGGGAGGCAATGAGCAGTTCTTC
TRBJ2-1 | . | . | TRBV7-9 | CASSLEVREQFF | TGTGCCAGCAGCTTAGAGGTGAGGGAGCAGTTCTTC
TRBJ2-5 | once | . | TRBV9 | CASSVSGLQETQYF | TGTGCCAGCAGCGTATCGGGCCTACAAGAGACCCAGTACTTC
TRBJ2-2 | . | TRBD1 | TRBV28 | CASLPRGYTGELFF | TGTGCCAGCCTGCCCAGGGGGTACACCGGGGAGCTGTTTTTT
TRBJ1-5 | . | TRBD1 | TRBV6-6 | CASSPGTANYQPQHF | TGTGCCAGCAGTCCCGGGACAGCTAACTATCAGCCCCAGCATTTT
TRBJ2-7 | . | TRBD2 | TRBV20-1 | CSARGLAGVTDLAQYF | TGCAGTGCCCGGGGACTAGCGGGAGTTACCGATCTCGCGCAGTACTTC
TRBJ2-4 | once | . | TRBV15 | CATSRDQAAKNIQYF | TGTGCCACCAGCAGAGATCAAGCAGCCAAAAACATTCAGTACTTC
TRBJ2-7 | . | . | TRBV24-1 | CATSGVSGGKASYEQYF | TGTGCCACCAGTGGTGTTTCTGGCGGGAAGGCTTCCTACGAGCAGTACTTC
TRBJ1-5 | . | TRBD1 | TRBV15 | CATSTDRGYQPQHF | TGTGCCACCAGCACGGACAGGGGGTATCAGCCCCAGCATTTT
TRBJ2-3 | once | . | TRBV4-2 | CASSPHKTGLGTDTQYF | TGTGCCAGCAGCCCCCACAAGACGGGCCTCGGGACAGATACGCAGTATTTT
TRBJ1-1 | . | . | TRBV9 | CASSALRPNTEAFF | TGTGCCAGCAGCGCTTTAAGGCCGAACACTGAAGCTTTCTTT